This paragraph reports one TCR beta chain. Time point meaning: neoterminal ileum biopsy at postoperative endoscopy, about 6 months after surgery. Germline V CDR1 and CDR2: ENHRY, SYGVKD. CDR3 length: 14 residues. V lost 7 bases to trimming and J lost 0 bases, with 12 bases between them. Sequencing was performed with immunoSEQ multiplex PCR; in TCRdb, only in-frame clones are kept and a portion is missing. The sample lists more than 13,000 clones; over 70% were seen once. The data derive from a study of T cell repertoires in ileal Crohn's disease. V and J are TRBV10-3 and TRBJ2-5; D may be TRBD1 (5 bases). This TCR was recovered from an adult with Crohn's disease. The specimen sequenced was ileal tissue. In DNA form, the CDR3 reads TGTGCCATCACCCAGGGTTCGAACCAAGAGACCCAGTACTTC. Translated, it gives CAITQGSNQETQYF.